This T cell receptor beta chain was identified in a study of T-cell memory formation after mild COVID-19. Study-level points and caveats: Clones that shrank (day 15 to 85) were balanced CD4/CD8, whereas later expanders leaned CD4+. Prior to infection, memory already included some responding clones, suggesting cross-reactive memory joined. Clones that contracted clustered mainly in CM and EM if CD4+ and in EMRA if CD8+.

Barcoded TCR alpha and TCR beta cDNA libraries with UMIs came from 5'RACE using constant-segment primers. MiXCR was run by TCRdb on the 5' RACE reads, yielding one entry per CDR3 protein. The table lists 300,000 to 350,000 distinct CDR3 sequences, 15% to 20% of them singletons. This clonotype was counted ten times or more. Its antigen is still unknown. This TCR derives from a man in his late teens or twenties who had mild COVID-19 (a few samples of this study predate the infection). Cell type and time point are not known. Sequencing was carried out using PBMCs or a T cell subset sorted from them (not recorded which).

The CDR3 DNA sequence: TGTGCCAGCACTCGGGAAGATCAGCCCCAGCATTTT. Amino acid sequence: CASTREDQPQHF. This chain links TRBV12-3 or TRBV12-4 with TRBJ1-5; no firm D call. The germline V and J ends were trimmed by 7 bases and 5 bases, with 9 bases remaining between them. The CDR3 is made up of 12 amino acids.